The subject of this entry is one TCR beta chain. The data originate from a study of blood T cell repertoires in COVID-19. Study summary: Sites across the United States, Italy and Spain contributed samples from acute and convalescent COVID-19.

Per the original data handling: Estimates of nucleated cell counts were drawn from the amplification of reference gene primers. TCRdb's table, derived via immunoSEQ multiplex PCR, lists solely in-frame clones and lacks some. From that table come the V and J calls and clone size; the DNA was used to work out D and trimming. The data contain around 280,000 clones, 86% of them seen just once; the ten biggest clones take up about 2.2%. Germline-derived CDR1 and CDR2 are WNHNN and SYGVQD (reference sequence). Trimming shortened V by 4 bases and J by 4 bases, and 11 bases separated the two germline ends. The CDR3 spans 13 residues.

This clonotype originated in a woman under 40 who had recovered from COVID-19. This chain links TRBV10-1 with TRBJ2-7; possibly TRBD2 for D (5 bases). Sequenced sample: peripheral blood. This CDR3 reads CASSGGTGYEQYF. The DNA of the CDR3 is TGCGCCAGCAGTGGCGGCACGGGGTACGAGCAGTACTTC.